The 26 T cell receptor beta chains presented below share a single source sample, sequenced in a study of T-cell reconstitution after alpha-beta-depleted transplantation in children. TCRbeta library construction was performed incorporating unique molecular identifiers. Each CDR3 protein is one row after TCRdb ran MiXCR on the PCR reads. The repertoire has 7,000 to 9,500 distinct CDR3 sequences, about 30% of them found once; the top ten carry 2.2%. The sample was peripheral blood, taken 60 days after TCRalphabeta/CD19-depleted stem cell transplant. Receptors originate from a boy younger than two who had a stem cell transplant for SCID, so the T cells may come from the graft donor.

This clonotype is deemed medium-sized. This chain connects TRBV5-5 to TRBJ1-1; D ambiguous. There are 12 residues in the CDR3. With 5 bases removed from V and 1 base from J, the gap between germline ends came to 6 bases. Germline assignment: CDR1 SGHKS and CDR2 YYEKEE (reference sequence). The CDR3 sequence is CASRLKNTEAFF. The CDR3 coding sequence is TGTGCCAGCAGGTTAAAGAACACTGAAGCTTTCTTT. Full variable domain (rest looked up from reference TRBV5-5 and TRBJ1-1): DAGVTQSPTHLIKTRGQQVTLRCSPISGHKSVSWYQQVLGQGPQFIFQYYEKEERGRGNFPDRFSARQFPNYSSELNVNALLLGDSALYLCASRLKNTEAFFGQGTRLTVV.

This clonotype was counted ten times or more. CDR3 region: CASSSRLAPGDTQYF. CDR3 in DNA: TGTGCCAGCAGTTCCCGACTAGCGCCCGGAGATACGCAGTATTTT. This chain connects TRBV27 to TRBJ2-3; TRBD2 matches at 8 bases. V dropped 4 bases and J dropped 5; count of bases not matched to a gene: 8. Germline V gives CDR1 MNHEY, CDR2 SMNVEV (reference sequence). This CDR3 has 15 residues.

By share, this clonotype counts as medium-sized (0.01 to 0.1%). The CDR3 nucleotides read TGTGCCAGCAGCTTACCTGGACAGGGGCATCAGCCCCAGCATTTT. Translated: CASSLPGQGHQPQHF. The V call is TRBV7-9, the J call TRBJ1-5; 9 bases line up with TRBD1. CDR3 size: 15 residues. Germline CDR1 is SEHNR and CDR2 is FQNEAQ (reference sequence). V shed 2 bases and J 5 bases; nucleotides not matched to a gene: 4. The full variable domain, in which reference TRBV7-9 and TRBJ1-5 provide the parts outside the CDR3, is DTGVSQNPRHKITKRGQNVTFRCDPISEHNRLYWYRQTLGQGPEFLTYFQNEAQLEKSRLLSDRFSAERPKGSFSTLEIQRTEQGDSAMYLCASSLPGQGHQPQHFGDGTRLSIL.

By share of the sample, this clonotype is medium-sized. V gene TRBV9 combines with J gene TRBJ1-4, with 7 bases matching TRBD1. V gave up 5 bases and J gave up 12 bases; unmatched junction bases: 13. Germline V gene sequence: CDR1 SGDLS, CDR2 YYNGEE. The CDR3 is made up of 14 amino acids. CDR3 DNA sequence: TGTGCCAGCAGGGACAGGACGCCTCAAGGAGAACTGTTTTTT. Translated, it gives CASRDRTPQGELFF.

This clonotype was counted at least ten times. The chain links TRBV7-9 to TRBJ1-4, with D possibly matching TRBD1 (6 bases). Trimming removed 1 base from V and 8 bases from J, with 20 bases in between. CDR1 is SEHNR, CDR2 FQNEAQ, per germline (reference sequence). The CDR3 covers 17 residues. The CDR3 spells CASSLGDRRGRGEKLFF. CDR3 in DNA: TGTGCCAGCAGCTTAGGGGACCGCCGGGGGCGTGGGGAAAAACTGTTTTTT.

V and J are TRBV7-6 and TRBJ2-3; TRBD2 matches 8 bases. After removal of 0 bases from V and 4 bases from J, the junction contained 9 bases not matched to a gene. The CDR3 is 17 residues long. From germline, CDR1 is SGHVS and CDR2 FNYEAQ. CDR3 sequence (DNA): TGTGCCAGCAGCTTAGCGCGACAAGCGGGAGTCCCAGATACGCAGTATTTT. Residues: CASSLARQAGVPDTQYF.

V gene TRBV12-3 or TRBV12-4 combines with J gene TRBJ2-1; 8 positions match TRBD2. V lost 6 bases, J lost 2 bases, and 18 bases stayed unmatched. There are 19 residues in the CDR3. Here the CDR3 reads CASRPGGASGFLPYNEQFF. CDR3 DNA sequence: TGTGCCAGCAGGCCGGGTGGGGCTAGCGGGTTTCTTCCCTACAATGAGCAGTTCTTC.

This chain joins TRBV12-3 or TRBV12-4 and TRBJ2-3, with TRBD2 as a possible D gene (6 bases). V dropped 6 bases and J dropped 7 bases, with 14 bases sitting between them. This CDR3 contains 13 residues. The CDR3 DNA reads as TGTGCCAGCAGATTGTCCGGGACTTATACGCAGTATTTT. It is translated as CASRLSGTYTQYF.

In its sample, this clonotype ranks as medium-sized. The chain carries TRBV21-1 and TRBJ2-5; the D segment call TRBD1 is taken from the table without a DNA check. TRBV21-1 is a pseudogene locus. CDR3 length: 16 residues. The CDR3 region is CASISQGARGHETQYF. In nucleotides, the CDR3 is TGTGCCAGCATTTCACAGGGGGCGCGAGGGCATGAGACCCAGTACTTC.

This clonotype was recorded once. J is TRBJ2-2 and V is TRBV20-1; a weak D match, TRBD1 (6 bases). This CDR3 has 12 amino acids. Germline loops: CDR1 DFQATT, CDR2 SNEGSKA (reference sequence). V was shortened by 6 bases and J by 6 bases, with 11 bases between the two germline ends. DNA for the CDR3: TGCAGTGCCGACGACAGGTCCGGGGAGCTGTTTTTT. It yields the protein CSADDRSGELFF.

This clonotype has at least ten counts. The chain couples TRBV20-1 to TRBJ1-4; D is ambiguous. There are 15 residues in the CDR3. Per germline, CDR1 DFQATT and CDR2 SNEGSKA (reference sequence). The V end lost 3 bases, the J end lost 0 bases, and 11 bases lay between the germline ends. The CDR3 sequence: CSARRHSATNEKLFF. The CDR3 nucleotides read TGCAGTGCTAGGAGACACAGTGCAACTAATGAAAAACTGTTTTTT.

This rearrangement joins TRBV7-6 to TRBJ2-7, with 11 bases fitting TRBD1. V dropped 5 bases and J dropped 2; count of bases not matched to a gene: 2. The germline gives CDR1 SGHVS, CDR2 FNYEAQ. The CDR3 sequence is 14 residues long. CDR3 amino acids: CASSVGQGAYEQYF. In nucleotides, the CDR3 is TGTGCCAGCAGCGTGGGACAGGGGGCCTACGAGCAGTACTTC.

This clonotype is medium-sized by share. This chain links TRBV9 with TRBJ1-1; 7 positions match TRBD1. This CDR3 contains 15 residues. The V gene end was trimmed by 4 bases and the J gene end by 5 bases; junction bases not matched to a gene: 11. The germline CDR1 and CDR2 sequences are SGDLS and YYNGEE. DNA of the CDR3: TGTGCCAGCAGCCCAGGGGGGGGTCTTAGGACTGAAGCTTTCTTT. The encoded protein is CASSPGGGLRTEAFF.

By share, this clonotype ranks as medium-sized. The chain carries TRBV20-1 and TRBJ1-2, with a possible D match to TRBD1 (6 bases). Germline assignment: CDR1 DFQATT and CDR2 SNEGSKA (reference sequence). The length of the CDR3 is 13 residues. V lost 6 bases, J lost 2 bases, and 13 bases lay in between. CDR3 nucleotide sequence: TGCAGTGCCCAGGACAGAAAGAACTATGGCTACACCTTC. This translates into CSAQDRKNYGYTF.

This clonotype has only a few counts. The V call is TRBV7-9, the J call TRBJ2-1; TRBD2 agrees at 8 bases. Unmatched junction bases numbered 5, after V lost 0 bases and J lost 4 bases. Germline V gene data show CDR1 as SEHNR and CDR2 as FQNEAQ (reference sequence). The CDR3 spans 16 residues. CDR3 residues: CASSLAPAGEYNEQFF. The CDR3 DNA follows: TGTGCCAGCAGCTTAGCGCCAGCGGGAGAATACAATGAGCAGTTCTTC.

By sample fraction, this clonotype is medium-sized. V is TRBV7-9 and J is TRBJ1-2; 7 bases agree with TRBD1. Germline CDR1 reads SEHNR; CDR2 reads FQNEAQ (reference sequence). The CDR3 is 14 amino acids. After removal of 5 bases from V and 4 bases from J, the junction contained 7 bases not matched to a gene. The CDR3 DNA reads TGTGCCAGCAGCGACACAGGGGAAATCTATGGCTACACCTTC. It yields the protein CASSDTGEIYGYTF. Complete variable domain (other parts from reference TRBV7-9 and TRBJ1-2): DTGVSQNPRHKITKRGQNVTFRCDPISEHNRLYWYRQTLGQGPEFLTYFQNEAQLEKSRLLSDRFSAERPKGSFSTLEIQRTEQGDSAMYLCASSDTGEIYGYTFGSGTRLTVV.

This clonotype is medium-sized. This sequence joins TRBV6-1 and TRBJ1-6; unclear D gene. Looked up from germline, CDR1 is MNHNS and CDR2 is SASEGT. V lost 4 bases to trimming and J lost 0 bases, with 10 bases between them. The CDR3 length is 16 residues. CDR3 DNA: TGTGCCAGCAGTGGGGTCAGGAGCTCCTATAATTCACCCCTCCACTTT. Amino acid sequence: CASSGVRSSYNSPLHF.

This clonotype counts as medium-sized. The rearrangement uses TRBV29-1 and TRBJ1-6; D remains unclear. CDR3 length: 12 residues. V shed 8 bases and J shed 5 bases, with 10 bases lying between them. Germline values: CDR1 SQVTM, CDR2 ANQGSEA. CDR3 nucleotides: TGCAGCCTGACCATAAATAATTCACCCCTCCACTTT. Encoded protein: CSLTINNSPLHF.

In its sample, this clonotype is medium-sized. J is TRBJ2-2 and V is TRBV21-1. TRBV21-1 has pseudogene status. This CDR3 is 13 amino acids long. Here the CDR3 DNA reads TGTGCCAGCAGCGGTCGAGGTACCGGGGAGCTGTTTTTT. Encoded protein: CASSGRGTGELFF.

The CDR3 here is CATRPGLLYQETQYF. The CDR3 DNA sequence: TGTGCCACCAGACCGGGACTTCTGTACCAAGAGACCCAGTACTTC. The rearrangement links TRBV10-3 to TRBJ2-5; weak D call: TRBD2 (6 bases). Trimming pared 10 bases from V and 0 bases from J, leaving 18 bases between. CDR3 length equals 15 residues. Germline CDR1 is ENHRY and CDR2 is SYGVKD.

In its sample, this clonotype was seen many times. This chain connects TRBV7-9 to TRBJ1-4; possible D gene TRBD1, 5 bases. Trimming took off 2 bases at V and 4 bases at J, with 8 bases between the two ends. The germline CDR1 and CDR2 sequences are SEHNR and FQNEAQ (reference sequence). The length of the CDR3 is 14 residues. This CDR3 is CASSLRGNNEKLFF. DNA of the CDR3: TGTGCCAGCAGCTTAAGGGGCAATAATGAAAAACTGTTTTTT.

This clonotype was seen only a few times. This sequence may be a read error, since a much larger clone differs from it by one base. This chain links TRBV5-6 with TRBJ1-6; no firm D call. The germline gives CDR1 SGHDT, CDR2 YYEEEE. This CDR3 region has 12 residues. CDR3 sequence reads: CASSLGDSPIHF. The CDR3 DNA is TGTGCCAGCAGCTTGGGCGATTCACCCATCCACTTT.

This clonotype was counted only a few times. V is TRBV7-8 and J is TRBJ2-2; D is uncertain. The V end was cut by 1 base, the J end by 6 bases, with 3 bases between. CDR3 length: 12 amino acids. From germline, CDR1 is SGHVS and CDR2 FQNEAQ. Here the CDR3 reads CASSLDPGELFF. For the CDR3, the DNA is TGTGCCAGCAGCTTAGATCCCGGGGAGCTGTTTTTT.

The V call is TRBV19, the J call TRBJ1-1; unclear D gene. CDR1 LNHDA and CDR2 SQIVND come from the germline V gene (reference sequence). Trimming cost V 5 bases and J 3 bases, with 22 bases left between them. This CDR3 has 17 amino acids. The CDR3 DNA follows: TGTGCCAGTAGTCACCCACGCCCGGGCCCCAAGGACACTGAAGCTTTCTTT. Amino acids: CASSHPRPGPKDTEAFF.

This clonotype was seen many times. This chain connects TRBV14 to TRBJ1-2; D gene ambiguous. Trimming pared 1 base from V and 6 bases from J, leaving 12 bases between. Germline V gene sequence: CDR1 SGHDN, CDR2 FVKESK. This CDR3 comprises 14 residues. This CDR3 is CASSQVVERNGYTF. The CDR3 DNA sequence: TGTGCCAGCAGCCAAGTAGTGGAGCGGAATGGCTACACCTTC.

The table lists this clonotype with a few counts. The V gene is TRBV10-3, the J gene TRBJ2-1; perhaps TRBD2 as D (5 bases). CDR1 and CDR2 (germline): ENHRY, SYGVKD. This CDR3 is built from 13 residues. V lost 4 bases and J lost 3, with 7 bases in between. The CDR3 reads CAISVEGYNEQFF. In nucleotides, the CDR3 is TGTGCCATCAGTGTCGAGGGCTACAATGAGCAGTTCTTC.